This T cell receptor (beta chain) is from a study of blood T cell repertoires in COVID-19. Study context: There were acute and convalescent COVID-19 samples, and they came from the United States, Italy and Spain. T cells, B-cell-depleted T cells, or PBMCs supplied cDNA or gDNA.

V shed 1 base and J shed 7 bases, with 10 bases lying between them. CDR3 length: 14 amino acids. Germline CDR1 is LGHNT and CDR2 is FRNRAP. Under the authors' procedure: Reference gene primer amplification in the assay estimated nucleated cell counts. TCRdb's table, derived via immunoSEQ multiplex PCR, lists solely in-frame clones and lacks some. V and J calls and clone size are given by that table; D and trimming were obtained from the DNA. This table holds approximately 210,000 clones, roughly 86% found once. This chain links TRBV12-5 with TRBJ2-2; tentatively, D is TRBD1 (5 bases). Sequencing was performed on peripheral blood. The receptor was derived from a woman aged 45-60 years with active or convalescent COVID-19. For the CDR3, the DNA is TGTGCTAGTGGTTTGGGGACAAGTCTCGGGGAGCTGTTTTTT. Its translation is CASGLGTSLGELFF.